These 22 T cell receptor beta chains were all obtained from the same sample, sequenced in a study of blood T cell repertoires in COVID-19. Profiled with immunoSEQ multiplex PCR; TCRdb holds only in-frame clones, not every one. The data show about 49,000 clones, roughly 79% seen once. The sample taken for sequencing was peripheral blood. Every receptor here comes from a woman older than 75 with COVID-19, enrolled during active disease.

The chain recombines TRBV7-2 with TRBJ1-6; no definite D call. V lost 5 bases, J lost 4 bases, and 15 bases lay in between. The CDR3 loop spans 16 amino acids. Germline V CDR1 and CDR2: SGHTA, FQGNSA. Written as DNA, the CDR3 is TGTGCCAGCAGCCCCCGCCTGGCAGGTTATAATTCACCCCTCCACTTT. Its protein product is CASSPRLAGYNSPLHF.

The chain recombines TRBV5-8 with TRBJ1-5, with D perhaps matching TRBD1 (6 bases). This CDR3 has 14 residues. CDR1 is SGHTS and CDR2 is YDEGEE in the germline V gene. Trimming removed 4 bases from V and 0 bases from J, with 8 bases in between. The DNA for the CDR3 is TGTGCCAGCAGCCCGGACAGTAGCAATCAGCCCCAGCATTTT. It yields the protein CASSPDSSNQPQHF. Using reference TRBV5-8 and TRBJ1-5 for the parts outside the CDR3, the full variable domain is EAGVTQSPTHLIKTRGQQATLRCSPISGHTSVYWYQQALGLGLQFLLWYDEGEERNRGNFPPRFSGRQFPNYSSELNVNALELEDSALYLCASSPDSSNQPQHFGDGTRLSIL.

This clone has a single count. V and J are TRBV5-1 and TRBJ2-1; maybe TRBD2 (6 bases). Trimming removed 3 bases from V and 9 bases from J, with 13 bases in between. The CDR3 runs 13 residues. Germline loops: CDR1 SGHRS, CDR2 YFSETQ. The CDR3 nucleotides are TGCGCCAGCAGCTGGGACTCTTTGGGTGAGCAGTTCTTC. Translating gives CASSWDSLGEQFF.

The chain joins TRBV7-3 to TRBJ1-1; 9 bases map to TRBD1. The ends lost 5 bases at V and 5 bases at J; junction bases unmatched: 9. The CDR3 has 15 residues. Germline CDR1 is SGHTA and CDR2 is FQGTGA. The CDR3 here is CASSPQTGGSTEAFF. CDR3 DNA sequence: TGTGCCAGCAGCCCCCAGACAGGGGGATCAACTGAAGCTTTCTTT.

V and J are TRBV7-9 and TRBJ1-2; a possible D gene is TRBD1 (6 bases). V dropped 5 bases and J dropped 2 bases, with 18 bases sitting between them. This CDR3 contains 16 residues. In germline, CDR1 is SEHNR, CDR2 FQNEAQ (reference sequence). The CDR3 coding sequence is TGTGCCAGCAGCATCGCCGACAGGATAAACAACTATGGCTACACCTTC. Its translation: CASSIADRINNYGYTF.

The V and J genes are TRBV5-5 and TRBJ1-6; the D gene is possibly TRBD1 (5 bases). CDR3 length: 15 amino acids. Trimming left V 1 base short and J 7 bases short, with 12 bases between. Germline V lookup: CDR1 SGHKS, CDR2 YYEKEE (reference sequence). In DNA form, the CDR3 reads TGTGCCAGCAGCTTGTTCGGGGGTGAGAATTCACCCCTCCACTTT. It is translated as CASSLFGGENSPLHF. Variable domain in full (rest from reference TRBV5-5 and TRBJ1-6): DAGVTQSPTHLIKTRGQQVTLRCSPISGHKSVSWYQQVLGQGPQFIFQYYEKEERGRGNFPDRFSARQFPNYSSELNVNALLLGDSALYLCASSLFGGENSPLHFGNGTRLTVT.

The chain links TRBV7-3 to TRBJ1-6; possibly TRBD1 for D (5 bases). From germline, CDR1 is SGHTA and CDR2 FQGTGA. This CDR3 is built from 14 residues. The V end was cut by 8 bases, the J end by 4 bases, with 12 bases between. In DNA, the CDR3 is TGTGCCAGCGGCAGGGCCGATTATAATTCACCCCTCCACTTT. It translates to CASGRADYNSPLHF. Together with reference TRBV7-3 and TRBJ1-6, the CDR3 gives the full variable domain: GAGVSQTPSNKVTEKGKYVELRCDPISGHTALYWYRQSLGQGPEFLIYFQGTGAADDSGLPNDRFFAVRPEGSVSTLKIQRTERGDSAVYLCASGRADYNSPLHFGNGTRLTVT.

This clone was found a few times. The chain combines TRBV9 with TRBJ2-3, with D tentatively TRBD2 (5 bases). The germline V gene has CDR1 SGDLS and CDR2 YYNGEE. The CDR3 totals 15 residues. Trimming stripped 0 bases from V and 1 base from J, with 9 bases between. The CDR3 is CASSVGTPRTDTQYF. The CDR3 coding sequence is TGTGCCAGCAGCGTAGGGACTCCTCGCACAGATACGCAGTATTTT. The variable domain in full, completed from reference TRBV9 and TRBJ2-3, reads DSGVTQTPKHLITATGQRVTLRCSPRSGDLSVYWYQQSLDQGLQFLIQYYNGEERAKGNILERFSAQQFPDLHSELNLSSLELGDSALYFCASSVGTPRTDTQYFGPGTRLTVL.

The J gene is TRBJ1-3, the V gene TRBV24-1; 11 bases match TRBD1. The ends lost 6 bases at V and 8 bases at J; junction bases unmatched: 5. From germline, CDR1 is KGHDR and CDR2 SFDVKD. The CDR3 consists of 14 residues. The CDR3 spells CATSFRDRGDTIYF. CDR3 DNA sequence: TGTGCCACCAGTTTCCGGGACAGGGGGGACACCATATATTTT.

The CDR3 nucleotides are TGTGCCAGCAGCTCCGTAGCGGGAGACTGGGGTGTGGAGCAGTTCTTC. Translating gives CASSSVAGDWGVEQFF. The rearrangement links TRBV7-2 to TRBJ2-1; 9 bases match TRBD2. Unmatched junction bases numbered 14, after V lost 4 bases and J lost 10 bases. Germline V gene data show CDR1 as SGHTA and CDR2 as FQGNSA. The CDR3 covers 16 residues.

The chain couples TRBV6-2 or TRBV6-3 to TRBJ1-2; possible D gene TRBD1, 5 bases. Germline CDR1 reads MNHEY; CDR2 reads SVGEGT. This CDR3 has 16 amino acids. V dropped 2 bases and J dropped 3 bases, with 16 bases sitting between them. CDR3 DNA: TGTGCCAGCAGTTACGGACAAGGGATAGGCGACTATGGCTACACCTTC. Amino acids: CASSYGQGIGDYGYTF.

V gene TRBV5-6 combines with J gene TRBJ1-1; D unresolved. Germline loops: CDR1 SGHDT, CDR2 YYEEEE. The length of the CDR3 is 12 residues. V was clipped by 2 bases and J by 9 bases, with 11 bases between them. DNA of the CDR3: TGTGCCAGCAGCTTAAACCCGACTCAAGCTTTCTTT. The encoded protein is CASSLNPTQAFF.

The V gene is TRBV6-6, the J gene TRBJ1-2, with D maybe TRBD1 (6 bases). CDR3 size: 14 residues. From germline, CDR1 is MNHNY and CDR2 SVGAGI (reference sequence). V was trimmed by 2 bases and J by 8 bases, leaving 15 bases between them. The CDR3 here is CASSYIQGIEGYTF. The CDR3 DNA reads TGTGCCAGCAGTTACATACAGGGAATAGAGGGCTACACCTTC.

The CDR3 here is CASSLVQGAVGYGYTF. The CDR3 region has the DNA TGTGCCAGCAGCTTAGTCCAGGGGGCTGTTGGGTATGGCTACACCTTC. The J gene is TRBJ1-2, the V gene TRBV11-2, with 8 bases that match TRBD1. Germline-derived CDR1 and CDR2 are SGHAT and FQNNGV. The trim removed 1 base at V and 5 bases at J, leaving 9 bases unmatched. The CDR3 contains 16 residues. The full variable domain, completed using reference TRBV11-2 and TRBJ1-2, is EAGVAQSPRYKIIEKRQSVAFWCNPISGHATLYWYQQILGQGPKLLIQFQNNGVVDDSQLPKDRFSAERLKGVDSTLKIQPAKLEDSAVYLCASSLVQGAVGYGYTFGSGTRLTVV.

This sequence joins TRBV20-1 and TRBJ2-7; no clear D. Deletions cut 3 bases from V and 4 bases from J, with 7 bases between. Germline V gene lookup returns CDR1 DFQATT and CDR2 SNEGSKA (reference sequence). This CDR3 has 11 amino acids. For the CDR3, the DNA is TGCAGTGCTAGTTCCACATACGAGCAGTACTTC. This codes for CSASSTYEQYF.

The genes are TRBV7-8 and TRBJ2-7; TRBD2 matches 8 bases. In germline, CDR1 is SGHVS, CDR2 FQNEAQ. This CDR3 contains 14 residues. V trimming: 6 bases; J trimming: 2 bases; junction bases outside the gene matches: 6. This chain's CDR3 is CASRRLAGPYEQYF. In DNA, the CDR3 is TGTGCCAGCAGGAGGCTAGCGGGCCCCTACGAGCAGTACTTC.

This clone was picked up a small number of times. The J gene is TRBJ1-5, the V gene TRBV3-1 (or the pseudogene TRBV3-2); 8 bases align to TRBD1. Germline V gene sequence: CDR1 LGHDT, CDR2 YNNKEL (reference sequence). This CDR3 is built from 14 residues. J was trimmed by 11 bases and V by 1 base; bases with no gene match: 7. CDR3 DNA sequence: TGTGCCAGCAGCCAAGGGGACAGGCCTTGGGCCCAGCATTTT. Its protein is CASSQGDRPWAQHF.

This chain uses TRBV4-1 with TRBJ2-1; TRBD1 matches 11 bases. Unmatched junction bases numbered 7, after V lost 1 base and J lost 8 bases. Germline assignment: CDR1 MGHRA and CDR2 YSYEKL. There are 16 residues in the CDR3. The CDR3 is CASSQVPGQGVYEQFF. Written as DNA, the CDR3 is TGCGCCAGCAGCCAAGTACCGGGACAGGGGGTATATGAGCAGTTCTTC.

This rearrangement joins TRBV4-1 to TRBJ2-1, with TRBD1 as a possible D gene (6 bases). Germline V gene data show CDR1 as MGHRA and CDR2 as YSYEKL. The CDR3 has 15 residues. V shed 4 bases and J shed 1 base, with 11 bases lying between them. CDR3 amino acids: CASSLTRGSYNEQFF. CDR3 DNA: TGCGCCAGCAGCCTAACTAGGGGGTCCTACAATGAGCAGTTCTTC.

This clone was seen a few times. J is TRBJ2-1 and V is TRBV7-9; D might be TRBD1 (6 bases). This CDR3 is 14 amino acids long. Germline assignment: CDR1 SEHNR and CDR2 FQNEAQ (reference sequence). Trimming stripped 5 bases from V and 7 bases from J, with 15 bases between. The CDR3 here is CASSLSGDSNEQFF. The DNA for the CDR3 is TGTGCCAGCAGCCTCTCAGGGGATTCGAATGAGCAGTTCTTC.

The V and J genes are TRBV4-1 and TRBJ2-1; D ambiguous. CDR1 and CDR2 from the germline V gene are MGHRA and YSYEKL. Trimming shortened V by 1 base and J by 9 bases, and 10 bases separated the two germline ends. The CDR3 is 13 amino acids. The CDR3 loop reads CASSQVTAAEQFF. The CDR3 nucleotides are TGCGCCAGCAGCCAAGTAACCGCGGCTGAGCAGTTCTTC.

The genes are TRBV30 and TRBJ2-2; tentative D call: TRBD2 (6 bases). The V end lost 4 bases, the J end lost 0 bases, and 15 bases lay between the germline ends. This CDR3 is 16 amino acids long. Per germline, CDR1 GTSNPN and CDR2 SVGIG (reference sequence). CDR3 protein: CAWNGERVANTGELFF. The CDR3 DNA sequence: TGTGCCTGGAACGGTGAGCGGGTAGCGAACACCGGGGAGCTGTTTTTT.